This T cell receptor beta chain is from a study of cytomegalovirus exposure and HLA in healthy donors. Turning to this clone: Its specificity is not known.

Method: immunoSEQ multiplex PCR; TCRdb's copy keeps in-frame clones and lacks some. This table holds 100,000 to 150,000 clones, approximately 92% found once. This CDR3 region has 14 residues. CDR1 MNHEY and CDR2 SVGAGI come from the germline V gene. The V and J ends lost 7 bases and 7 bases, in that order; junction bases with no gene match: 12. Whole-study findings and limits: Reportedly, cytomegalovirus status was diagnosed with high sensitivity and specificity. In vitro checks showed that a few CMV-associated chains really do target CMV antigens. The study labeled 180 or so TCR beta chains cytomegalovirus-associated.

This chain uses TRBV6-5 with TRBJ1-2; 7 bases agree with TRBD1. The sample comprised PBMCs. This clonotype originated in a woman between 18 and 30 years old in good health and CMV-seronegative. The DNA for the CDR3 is TGTGCCAGCACTAACAGGGGTCGTTTAGGTGGCTACACCTTC. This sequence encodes CASTNRGRLGGYTF.